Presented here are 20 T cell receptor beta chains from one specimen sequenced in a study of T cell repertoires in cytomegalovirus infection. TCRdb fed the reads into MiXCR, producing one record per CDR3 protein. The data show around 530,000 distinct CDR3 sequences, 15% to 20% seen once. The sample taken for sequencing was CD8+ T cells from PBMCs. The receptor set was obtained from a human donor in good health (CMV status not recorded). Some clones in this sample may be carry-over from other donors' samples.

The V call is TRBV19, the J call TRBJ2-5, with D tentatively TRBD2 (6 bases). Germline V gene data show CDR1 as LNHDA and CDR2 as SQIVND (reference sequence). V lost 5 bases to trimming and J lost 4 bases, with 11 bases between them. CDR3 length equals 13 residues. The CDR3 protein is CASSPRRGETQYF. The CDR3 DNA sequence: TGTGCCAGTAGTCCGCGGAGGGGAGAGACCCAGTACTTC.

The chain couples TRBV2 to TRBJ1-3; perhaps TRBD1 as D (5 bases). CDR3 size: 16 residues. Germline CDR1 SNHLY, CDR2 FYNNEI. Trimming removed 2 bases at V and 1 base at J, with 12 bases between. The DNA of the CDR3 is TGTGCCAGCAGTGAATCCGCAGGGTGGTCTGGAAACACCATATATTTT. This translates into CASSESAGWSGNTIYF.

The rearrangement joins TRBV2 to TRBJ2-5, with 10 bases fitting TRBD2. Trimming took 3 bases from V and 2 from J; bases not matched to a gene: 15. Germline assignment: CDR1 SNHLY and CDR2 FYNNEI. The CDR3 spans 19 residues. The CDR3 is CASSDPSGGSGSAQETQYF. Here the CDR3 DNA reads TGTGCCAGCAGTGATCCTAGCGGGGGTTCGGGGTCGGCTCAAGAGACCCAGTACTTC.

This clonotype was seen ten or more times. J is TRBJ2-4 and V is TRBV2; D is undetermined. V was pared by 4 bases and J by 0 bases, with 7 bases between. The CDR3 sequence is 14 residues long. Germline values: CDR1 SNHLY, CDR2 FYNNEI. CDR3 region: CASSALLAKNIQYF. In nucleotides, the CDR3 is TGTGCCAGCAGTGCCTTATTAGCCAAAAACATTCAGTACTTC. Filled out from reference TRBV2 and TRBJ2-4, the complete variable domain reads EPEVTQTPSHQVTQMGQEVILRCVPISNHLYFYWYRQILGQKVEFLVSFYNNEISEKSEIFDDQFSVERPDGSNFTLKIRSTKLEDSAMYFCASSALLAKNIQYFGAGTRLSVL.

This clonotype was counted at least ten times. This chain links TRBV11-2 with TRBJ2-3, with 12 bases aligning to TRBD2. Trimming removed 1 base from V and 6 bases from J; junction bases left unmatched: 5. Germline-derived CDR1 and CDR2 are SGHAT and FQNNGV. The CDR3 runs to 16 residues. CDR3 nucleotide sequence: TGTGCCAGCAGCTTAGTGCCTAGCGGGAGGGGGGATACGCAGTATTTT. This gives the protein CASSLVPSGRGDTQYF.

As DNA, the CDR3 is TGCAGCGTTGAAGGGACTACAGTCAATGAGCAGTTCTTC. Amino acid sequence: CSVEGTTVNEQFF. The chain uses TRBV29-1 and TRBJ2-1, with a weak D call TRBD2 (6 bases). The CDR3 loop spans 13 amino acids. The germline V gene has CDR1 SQVTM and CDR2 ANQGSEA. The V end lost 1 base, the J end lost 6 bases, and 10 bases lay between the germline ends.

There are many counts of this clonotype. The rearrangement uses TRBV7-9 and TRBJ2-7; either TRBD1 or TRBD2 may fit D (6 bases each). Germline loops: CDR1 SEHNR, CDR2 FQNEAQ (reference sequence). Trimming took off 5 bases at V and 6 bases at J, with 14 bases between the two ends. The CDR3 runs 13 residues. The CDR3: CASSATGAVEQYF. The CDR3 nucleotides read TGTGCCAGCAGCGCCACGGGGGCGGTCGAGCAGTACTTC.

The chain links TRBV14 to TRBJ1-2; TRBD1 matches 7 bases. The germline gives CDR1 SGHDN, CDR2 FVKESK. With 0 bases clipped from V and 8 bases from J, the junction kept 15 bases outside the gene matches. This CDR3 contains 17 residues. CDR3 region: CASSQDRRTGSPKGYTF. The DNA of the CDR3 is TGTGCCAGCAGCCAAGATCGTCGGACAGGATCTCCAAAGGGCTACACCTTC.

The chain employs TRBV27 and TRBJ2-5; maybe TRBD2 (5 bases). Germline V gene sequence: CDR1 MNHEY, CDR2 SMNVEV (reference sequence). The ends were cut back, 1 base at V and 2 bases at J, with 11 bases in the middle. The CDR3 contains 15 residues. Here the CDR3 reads CASSLYPRGQETQYF. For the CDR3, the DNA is TGTGCCAGCAGTTTATACCCGAGAGGGCAAGAGACCCAGTACTTC.

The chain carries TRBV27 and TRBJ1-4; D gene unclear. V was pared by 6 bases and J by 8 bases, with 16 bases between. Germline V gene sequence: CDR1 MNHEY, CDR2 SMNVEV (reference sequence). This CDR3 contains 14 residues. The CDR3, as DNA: TGTGCCAGCAGCCGCCCGGGCCGGTTGGAAAAACTGTTTTTT. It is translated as CASSRPGRLEKLFF.

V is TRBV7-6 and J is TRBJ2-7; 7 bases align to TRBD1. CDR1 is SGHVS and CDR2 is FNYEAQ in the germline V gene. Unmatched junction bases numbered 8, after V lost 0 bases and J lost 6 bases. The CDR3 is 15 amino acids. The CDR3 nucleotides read TGTGCCAGCAGCTTAGCGGGGGACAGCCCCGGCGAGCAGTACTTC. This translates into CASSLAGDSPGEQYF.

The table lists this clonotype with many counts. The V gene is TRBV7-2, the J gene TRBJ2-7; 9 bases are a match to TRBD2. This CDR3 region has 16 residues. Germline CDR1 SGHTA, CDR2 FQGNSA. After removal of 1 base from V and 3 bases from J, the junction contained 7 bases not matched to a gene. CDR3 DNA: TGTGCCAGCAGCTTAGAACTAGCGGGCATCTTCTACGAGCAGTACTTC. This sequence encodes CASSLELAGIFYEQYF. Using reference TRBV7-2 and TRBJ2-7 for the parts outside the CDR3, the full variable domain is GAGVSQSPSNKVTEKGKDVELRCDPISGHTALYWYRQSLGQGLEFLIYFQGNSAPDKSGLPSDRFSAERTGGSVSTLTIQRTQQEDSAVYLCASSLELAGIFYEQYFGPGTRLTVT.

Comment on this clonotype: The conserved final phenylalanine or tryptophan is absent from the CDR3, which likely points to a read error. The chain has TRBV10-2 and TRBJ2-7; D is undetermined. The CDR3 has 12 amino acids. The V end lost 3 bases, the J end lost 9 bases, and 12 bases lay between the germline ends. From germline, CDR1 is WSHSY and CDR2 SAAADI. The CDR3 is CASSDGRSVQYY. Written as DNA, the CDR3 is TGCGCCAGCAGTGATGGCAGATCGGTGCAGTACTAC.

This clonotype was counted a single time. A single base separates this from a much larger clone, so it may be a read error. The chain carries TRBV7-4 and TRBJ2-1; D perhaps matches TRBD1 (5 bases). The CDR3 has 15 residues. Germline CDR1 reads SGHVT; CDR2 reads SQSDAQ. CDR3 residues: CASSPQTEPYDEQFF. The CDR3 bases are TGTGCCAGCAGCCCACAGACAGAGCCCTACGATGAGCAGTTCTTC.

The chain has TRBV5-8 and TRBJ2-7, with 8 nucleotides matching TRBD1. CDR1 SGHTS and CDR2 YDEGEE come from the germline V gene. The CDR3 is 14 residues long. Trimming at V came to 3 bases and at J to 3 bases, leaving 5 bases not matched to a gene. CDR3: CASSSRQGLYEQYF. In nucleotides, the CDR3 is TGTGCCAGCAGCTCTAGACAGGGGCTCTACGAGCAGTACTTC.

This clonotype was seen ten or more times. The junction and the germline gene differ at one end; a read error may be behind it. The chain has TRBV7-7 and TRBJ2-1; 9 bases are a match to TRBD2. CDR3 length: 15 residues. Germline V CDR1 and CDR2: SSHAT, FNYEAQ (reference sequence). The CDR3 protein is CASSLGSGSLNEQFF. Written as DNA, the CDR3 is TGTGCTAGCAGCTTAGGTAGCGGGAGTTTGAATGAGCAGTTCTTC. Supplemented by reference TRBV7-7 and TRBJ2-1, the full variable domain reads GAGVSQSPRYKVTKRGQDVTLRCDPISSHATLYWYQQALGQGPEFLTYFNYEAQPDKSGLPSDRFSAERPEGSISTLTIQRTEQRDSAMYRCASSLGSGSLNEQFFGPGTRLTVL.

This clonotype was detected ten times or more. The CDR3 sequence: CASSSRLNIKPPDTQYF. In nucleotides, the CDR3 is TGTGCCAGCAGCTCGCGGCTTAACATTAAACCCCCAGATACGCAGTATTTT. The J gene is TRBJ2-3, the V gene TRBV7-9; D gene unclear. The CDR3 consists of 17 residues. In germline, CDR1 is SEHNR, CDR2 FQNEAQ (reference sequence). Trimming took off 4 bases at V and 4 bases at J, with 21 bases between the two ends.

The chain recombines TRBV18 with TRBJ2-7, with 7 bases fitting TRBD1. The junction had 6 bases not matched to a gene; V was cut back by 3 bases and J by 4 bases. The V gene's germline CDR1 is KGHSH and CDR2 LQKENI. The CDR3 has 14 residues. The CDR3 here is CASSPAARGYEQYF. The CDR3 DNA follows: TGTGCCAGCTCACCGGCGGCCAGGGGGTACGAGCAGTACTTC.

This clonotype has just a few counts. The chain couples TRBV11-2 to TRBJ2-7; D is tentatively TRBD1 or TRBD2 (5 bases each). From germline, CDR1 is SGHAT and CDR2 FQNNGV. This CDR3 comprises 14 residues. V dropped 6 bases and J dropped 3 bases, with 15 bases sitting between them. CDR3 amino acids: CASRIRDGIYEQYF. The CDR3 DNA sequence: TGTGCCAGCAGAATCCGGGACGGAATCTACGAGCAGTACTTC.

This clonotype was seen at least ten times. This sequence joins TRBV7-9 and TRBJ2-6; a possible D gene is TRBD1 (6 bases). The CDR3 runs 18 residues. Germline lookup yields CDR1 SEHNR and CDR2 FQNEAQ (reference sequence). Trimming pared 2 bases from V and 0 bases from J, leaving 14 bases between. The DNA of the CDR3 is TGTGCCAGCAGCTTAACCTCGGGACACCTCTCTGGGGCCAACGTCCTGACTTTC. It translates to CASSLTSGHLSGANVLTF. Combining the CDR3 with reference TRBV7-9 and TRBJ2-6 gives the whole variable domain DTGVSQNPRHKITKRGQNVTFRCDPISEHNRLYWYRQTLGQGPEFLTYFQNEAQLEKSRLLSDRFSAERPKGSFSTLEIQRTEQGDSAMYLCASSLTSGHLSGANVLTFGAGSRLTVL.